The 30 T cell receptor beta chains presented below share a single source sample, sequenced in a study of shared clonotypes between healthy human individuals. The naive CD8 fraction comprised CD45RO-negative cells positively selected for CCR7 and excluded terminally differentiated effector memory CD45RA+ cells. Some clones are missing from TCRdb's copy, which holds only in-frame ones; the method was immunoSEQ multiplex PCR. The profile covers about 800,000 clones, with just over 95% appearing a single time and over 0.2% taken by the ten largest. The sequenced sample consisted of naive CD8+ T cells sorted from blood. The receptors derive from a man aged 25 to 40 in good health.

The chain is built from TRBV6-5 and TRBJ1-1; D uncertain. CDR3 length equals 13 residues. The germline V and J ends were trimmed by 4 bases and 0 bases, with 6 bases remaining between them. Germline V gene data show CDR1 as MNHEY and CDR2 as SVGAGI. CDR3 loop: CASSSTVNTEAFF. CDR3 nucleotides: TGTGCCAGCAGTTCTACAGTGAACACTGAAGCTTTCTTT.

DNA of the CDR3: TGTGCCAGCAGCTTAGCCCTCGGCAGGGGGAAGGACAATGAGCAGTTCTTC. This gives the protein CASSLALGRGKDNEQFF. The chain has TRBV7-6 and TRBJ2-1; 7 bases agree with TRBD1. There are 17 residues in the CDR3. After removal of 0 bases from V and 5 bases from J, the junction contained 10 bases not matched to a gene. Germline assignment: CDR1 SGHVS and CDR2 FNYEAQ. The complete variable domain, with remaining parts taken from reference TRBV7-6 and TRBJ2-1, reads GAGVSQSPRYKVTKRGQDVALRCDPISGHVSLYWYRQALGQGPEFLTYFNYEAQQDKSGLPNDRFSAERPEGSISTLTIQRTEQRDSAMYRCASSLALGRGKDNEQFFGPGTRLTVL.

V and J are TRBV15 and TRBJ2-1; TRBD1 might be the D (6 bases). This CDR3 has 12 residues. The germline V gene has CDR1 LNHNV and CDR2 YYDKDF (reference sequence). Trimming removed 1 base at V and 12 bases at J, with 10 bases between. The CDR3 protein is CATSRGGHWQFF. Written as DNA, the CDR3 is TGTGCCACCAGCAGAGGGGGGCATTGGCAGTTCTTC.

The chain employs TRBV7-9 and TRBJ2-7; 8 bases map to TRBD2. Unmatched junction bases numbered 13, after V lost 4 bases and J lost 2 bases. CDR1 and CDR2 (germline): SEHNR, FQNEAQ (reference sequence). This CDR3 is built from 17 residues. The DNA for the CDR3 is TGTGCCAGCAGCTCCCCGGACGGGGGGGAAGGAGCCTACGAGCAGTACTTC. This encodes CASSSPDGGEGAYEQYF.

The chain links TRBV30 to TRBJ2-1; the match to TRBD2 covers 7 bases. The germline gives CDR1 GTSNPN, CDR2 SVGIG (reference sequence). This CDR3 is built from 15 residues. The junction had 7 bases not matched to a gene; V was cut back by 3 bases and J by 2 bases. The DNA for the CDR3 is TGTGCCTGGAGGTATCTAGCGGAACCCTACAATGAGCAGTTCTTC. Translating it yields CAWRYLAEPYNEQFF. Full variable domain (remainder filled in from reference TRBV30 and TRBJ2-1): SQTIHQWPATLVQPVGSPLSLECTVEGTSNPNLYWYRQAAGRGLQLLFYSVGIGQISSEVPQNLSASRPQDRQFILSSKKLLLSDSGFYLCAWRYLAEPYNEQFFGPGTRLTVL.

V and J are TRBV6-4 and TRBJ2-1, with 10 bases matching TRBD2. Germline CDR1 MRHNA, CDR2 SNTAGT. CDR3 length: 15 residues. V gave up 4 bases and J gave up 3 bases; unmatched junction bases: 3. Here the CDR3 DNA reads TGTGCCAGCAGTGTAGCGGGAGGAGACTACAATGAGCAGTTCTTC. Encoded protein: CASSVAGGDYNEQFF.

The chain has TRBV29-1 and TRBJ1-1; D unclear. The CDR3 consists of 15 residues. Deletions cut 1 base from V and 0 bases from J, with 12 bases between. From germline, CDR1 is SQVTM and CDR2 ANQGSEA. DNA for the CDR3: TGCAGCGTTGAAGGAAGGCAGGAACTGAACACTGAAGCTTTCTTT. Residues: CSVEGRQELNTEAFF.

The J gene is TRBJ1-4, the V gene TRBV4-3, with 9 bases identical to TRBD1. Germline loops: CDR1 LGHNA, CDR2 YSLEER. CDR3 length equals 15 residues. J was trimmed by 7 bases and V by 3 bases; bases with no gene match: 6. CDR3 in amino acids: CASSHPGQGVEKLFF. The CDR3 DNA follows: TGCGCCAGCAGCCACCCGGGACAGGGAGTTGAAAAACTGTTTTTT.

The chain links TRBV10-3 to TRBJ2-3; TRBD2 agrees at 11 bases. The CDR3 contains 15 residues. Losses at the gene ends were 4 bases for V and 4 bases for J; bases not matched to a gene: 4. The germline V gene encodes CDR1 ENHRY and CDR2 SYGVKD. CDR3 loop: CAISGTSGSADTQYF. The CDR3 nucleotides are TGTGCCATCAGTGGAACTAGCGGGAGTGCAGATACGCAGTATTTT.

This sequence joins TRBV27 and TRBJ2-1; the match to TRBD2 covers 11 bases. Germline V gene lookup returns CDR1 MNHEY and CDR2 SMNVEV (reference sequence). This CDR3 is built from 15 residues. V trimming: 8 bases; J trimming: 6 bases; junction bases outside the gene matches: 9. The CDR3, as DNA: TGTGCCAGCTCCAGGGCCCTAGCGGGGGGCAATGAGCAGTTCTTC. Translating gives CASSRALAGGNEQFF.

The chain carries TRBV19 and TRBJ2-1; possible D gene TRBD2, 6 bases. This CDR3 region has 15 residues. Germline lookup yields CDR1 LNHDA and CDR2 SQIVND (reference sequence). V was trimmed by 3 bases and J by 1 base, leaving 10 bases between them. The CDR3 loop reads CASSILGSSYNEQFF. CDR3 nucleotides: TGTGCCAGTAGTATTCTCGGGAGTTCCTACAATGAGCAGTTCTTC.

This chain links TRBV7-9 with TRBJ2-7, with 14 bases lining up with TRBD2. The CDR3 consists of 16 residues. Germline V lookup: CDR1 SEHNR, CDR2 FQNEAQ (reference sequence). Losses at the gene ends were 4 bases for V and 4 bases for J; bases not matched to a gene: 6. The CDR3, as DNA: TGTGCCAGCAGCTCCGGGACTAGCGGGAGTGGTTACGAGCAGTACTTC. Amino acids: CASSSGTSGSGYEQYF.

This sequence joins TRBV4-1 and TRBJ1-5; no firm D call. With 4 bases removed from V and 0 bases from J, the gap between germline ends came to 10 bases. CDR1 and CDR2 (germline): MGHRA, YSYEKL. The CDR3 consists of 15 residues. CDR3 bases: TGCGCCAGCAGCCTTGGGCCAGCTAGCAATCAGCCCCAGCATTTT. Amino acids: CASSLGPASNQPQHF.

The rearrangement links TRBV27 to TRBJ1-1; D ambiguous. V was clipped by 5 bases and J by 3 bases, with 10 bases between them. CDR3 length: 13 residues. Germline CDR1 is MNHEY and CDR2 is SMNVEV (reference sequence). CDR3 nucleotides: TGTGCCAGCAGTAGACCTGGGGACACTGAAGCTTTCTTT. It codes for CASSRPGDTEAFF.

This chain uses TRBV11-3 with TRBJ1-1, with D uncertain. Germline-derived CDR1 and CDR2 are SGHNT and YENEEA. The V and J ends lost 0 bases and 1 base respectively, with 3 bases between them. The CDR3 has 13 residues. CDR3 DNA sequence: TGTGCCAGCAGCTTAGAAGAGAACACTGAAGCTTTCTTT. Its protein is CASSLEENTEAFF.

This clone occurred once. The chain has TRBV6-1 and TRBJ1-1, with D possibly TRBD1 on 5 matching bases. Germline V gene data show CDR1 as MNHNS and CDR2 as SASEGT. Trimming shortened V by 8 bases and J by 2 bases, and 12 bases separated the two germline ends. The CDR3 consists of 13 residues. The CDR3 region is CASGWRGNTEAFF. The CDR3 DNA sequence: TGTGCCAGCGGATGGCGGGGCAACACTGAAGCTTTCTTT.

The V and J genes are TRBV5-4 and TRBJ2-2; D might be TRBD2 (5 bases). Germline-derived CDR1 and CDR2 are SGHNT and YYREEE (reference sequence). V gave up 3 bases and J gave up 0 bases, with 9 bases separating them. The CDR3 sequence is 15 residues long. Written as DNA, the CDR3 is TGTGCCAGCAGCTCGGACTTATCGAACACCGGGGAGCTGTTTTTT. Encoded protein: CASSSDLSNTGELFF.

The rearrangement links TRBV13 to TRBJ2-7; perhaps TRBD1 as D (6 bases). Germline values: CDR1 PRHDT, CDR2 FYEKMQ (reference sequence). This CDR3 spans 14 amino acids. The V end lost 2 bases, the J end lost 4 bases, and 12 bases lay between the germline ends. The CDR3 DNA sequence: TGTGCCAGCAGCTTACCAGGGGTGGGGTACGAGCAGTACTTC. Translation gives CASSLPGVGYEQYF. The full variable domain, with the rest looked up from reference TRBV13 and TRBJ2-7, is AAGVIQSPRHLIKEKRETATLKCYPIPRHDTVYWYQQGPGQDPQFLISFYEKMQSDKGSIPDRFSAQQFSDYHSELNMSSLELGDSALYFCASSLPGVGYEQYFGPGTRLTVT.

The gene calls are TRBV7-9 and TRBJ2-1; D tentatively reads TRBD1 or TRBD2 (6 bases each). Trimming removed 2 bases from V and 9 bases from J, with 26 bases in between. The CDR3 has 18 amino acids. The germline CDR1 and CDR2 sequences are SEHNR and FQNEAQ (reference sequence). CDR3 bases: TGTGCCAGCAGCTTAATTACGGGGGCGGCAGGGGCATCGAGTGAGCAGTTCTTC. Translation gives CASSLITGAAGASSEQFF.

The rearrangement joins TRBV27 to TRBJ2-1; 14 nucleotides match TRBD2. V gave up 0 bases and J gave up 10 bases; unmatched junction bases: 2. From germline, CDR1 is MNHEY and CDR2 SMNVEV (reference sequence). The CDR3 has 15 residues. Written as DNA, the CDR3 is TGTGCCAGCAGTTTATCCCGGACTAGCGGGAGGGAGCAGTTCTTC. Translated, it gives CASSLSRTSGREQFF.

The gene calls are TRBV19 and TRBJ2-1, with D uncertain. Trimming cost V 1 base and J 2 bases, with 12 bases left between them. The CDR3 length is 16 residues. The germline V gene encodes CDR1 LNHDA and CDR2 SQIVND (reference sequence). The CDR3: CASSIVTSNPYNEQFF. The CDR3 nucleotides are TGTGCCAGTAGTATAGTAACCTCGAACCCCTACAATGAGCAGTTCTTC. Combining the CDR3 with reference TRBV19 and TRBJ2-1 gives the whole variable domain DGGITQSPKYLFRKEGQNVTLSCEQNLNHDAMYWYRQDPGQGLRLIYYSQIVNDFQKGDIAEGYSVSREKKESFPLTVTSAQKNPTAFYLCASSIVTSNPYNEQFFGPGTRLTVL.

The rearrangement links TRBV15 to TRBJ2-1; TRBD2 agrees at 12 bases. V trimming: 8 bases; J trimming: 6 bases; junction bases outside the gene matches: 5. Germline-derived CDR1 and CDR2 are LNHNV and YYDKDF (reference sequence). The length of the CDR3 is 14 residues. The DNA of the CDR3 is TGTGCCACCGGTCGGACTAGCGGGACCAATGAGCAGTTCTTC. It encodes CATGRTSGTNEQFF.

The DNA of the CDR3 is TGTGCCAGCCAACCCATGGCGACTGAGAACTACAATGAGCAGTTCTTC. Translated, it gives CASQPMATENYNEQFF. This chain connects TRBV5-4 to TRBJ2-1; the D is unclear. This CDR3 region has 16 residues. From germline, CDR1 is SGHNT and CDR2 YYREEE (reference sequence). Trimming took 7 bases from V and 3 from J, leaving 20 bases between them.

The CDR3 loop is CASSIVGSGTGINEQFF. In nucleotides, the CDR3 is TGTGCCAGTAGTATCGTAGGCTCCGGGACAGGGATAAATGAGCAGTTCTTC. The gene calls are TRBV19 and TRBJ2-1; TRBD1 aligns across 9 bases. The CDR3 spans 17 residues. Germline V gene sequence: CDR1 LNHDA, CDR2 SQIVND (reference sequence). Trimming cost V 3 bases and J 7 bases; bases outside gene matches: 13.

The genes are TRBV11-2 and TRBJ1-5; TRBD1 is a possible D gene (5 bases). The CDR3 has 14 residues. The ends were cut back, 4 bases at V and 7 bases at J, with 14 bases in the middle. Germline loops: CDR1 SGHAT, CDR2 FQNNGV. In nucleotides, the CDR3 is TGTGCCAGCAGCTCCGAGATCCGGGGGCAGCCCCAGCATTTT. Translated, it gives CASSSEIRGQPQHF.

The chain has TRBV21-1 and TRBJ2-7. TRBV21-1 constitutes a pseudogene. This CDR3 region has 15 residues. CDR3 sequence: CASSNGTQSSYEQYF. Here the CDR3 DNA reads TGTGCCAGCAGCAACGGGACGCAAAGCTCCTACGAGCAGTACTTC.

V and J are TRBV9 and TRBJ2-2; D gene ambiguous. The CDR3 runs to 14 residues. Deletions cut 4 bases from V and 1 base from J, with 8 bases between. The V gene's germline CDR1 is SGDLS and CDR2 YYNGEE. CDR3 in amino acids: CASSSSGNTGELFF. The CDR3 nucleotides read TGTGCCAGCAGCTCATCAGGGAACACCGGGGAGCTGTTTTTT.

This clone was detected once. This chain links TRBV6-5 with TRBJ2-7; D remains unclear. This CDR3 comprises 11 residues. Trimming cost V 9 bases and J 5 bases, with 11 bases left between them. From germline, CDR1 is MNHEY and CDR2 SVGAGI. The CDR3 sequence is CASSRENEQYF. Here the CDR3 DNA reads TGTGCCAGTAGTAGAGAGAACGAGCAGTACTTC.

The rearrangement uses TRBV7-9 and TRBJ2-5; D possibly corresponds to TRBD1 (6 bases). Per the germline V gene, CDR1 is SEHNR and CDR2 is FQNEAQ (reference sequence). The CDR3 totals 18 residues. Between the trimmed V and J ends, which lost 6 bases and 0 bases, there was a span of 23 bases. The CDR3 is CASSQPGTPQGYQETQYF. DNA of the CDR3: TGTGCCAGCAGTCAACCAGGGACACCCCAGGGGTACCAAGAGACCCAGTACTTC.

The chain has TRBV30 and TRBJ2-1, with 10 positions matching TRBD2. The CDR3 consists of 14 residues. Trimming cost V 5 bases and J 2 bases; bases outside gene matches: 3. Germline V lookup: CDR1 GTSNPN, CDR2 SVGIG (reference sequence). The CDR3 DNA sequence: TGTGCCTGGGAAAGCGGGAGGGCCTACAATGAGCAGTTCTTC. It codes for CAWESGRAYNEQFF.